This record concerns one T cell receptor beta chain sequence. Its antigen is still unknown. No much larger clone exists at a distance of one base, and base qualities are not known. Explained via the paper, the time point label denotes: about 28 days (+/-7) after the second vaccine dose. AZD1222 recipients whose second dose came at about 4 weeks and those whose second dose came at about 12 weeks were combined into one group, since spike-specific TCR depth and breadth did not differ between the two schedules. Vaccinee samples were obtained from the UK trials COV001 and COV002, which included a single-blind randomized controlled phase 2/3 trial of AZD1222 (ChAdOx1 nCoV-19) in healthy adults. For TCRbeta chain sequencing, PBMC samples were collected from trial participants at day 0 and at day 28 after the second dose. Inclusive of the bounding cysteine and phenylalanine, the CDR3 is 13 residues long. Just the 39-base CDR3 DNA is kept, in frame starting at base 1. CDR1 is given as MNHEY and CDR2 as SMNVEV, both from the germline V gene (reference sequence). V sheds 6 bases and J sheds 4 bases, leaving 10 bases between their ends.

The CDR3 regions of human TCRbeta chains were analyzed by immunosequencing. As for the original processing: TCRs in the repertoires were matched against a reference library of SARS-CoV-2-specific TCRs that had been generated with the MIRA antigen-specificity platform. Breadth meant the fraction of unique TCRs that were SARS-CoV-2-associated, whereas depth meant the fraction of total T cells that were SARS-CoV-2-associated. Each spike-specific TCR was assigned to its reactive spike region and to a CD4 or CD8 class using the MIRA data. Log10-transformed breadth and depth values were compared by one-way ANOVA with Sidak's multiple comparisons tests. The table comes from immuneACCESS by way of TCRdb, which keeps in-frame sequences with V and J called. Part of the clones is missing from these tables; in studies checked, under half for an unresolved V gene and the rest for unknown reasons. The V and J calls and clone size were taken over from that table, and D and trimming were inferred from the DNA. This sample comprises about 48,000 clones, about 89% of them detected only once. The ten largest clones capture over 4% of the sample.

The data were obtained in a study of T cell responses to AZD1222 COVID-19 vaccine (dated by TCRdb to the early 2020s). In terms of the full investigation: A total of about 230 trial participants underwent TCR sequencing, of whom 207 received two doses of AZD1222 and some 25 received two doses of the MenACWY control vaccine. Trial participants were enrolled by age into subgroups of 18-55, 56-69 and 70-plus years, and about 150, 27 and 61 TCR-sequenced participants, respectively, were included in these subgroups. Here is what the overall study found, with its caveats: The whole spike protein was spanned by vaccine-associated CD4 TCRs, and dominant responses were seen in regions 160-218 and 743-854. In the small 56-69-year group, the increase in depth fell short of significance, most likely because of low power. Reportedly, close to half of the unique spike-specific TCRs recognized epitopes lying outside the regions that are mutated in the B.1.351 and B.1.1.7 variants. Participants were mostly white British, with more females than males. The authors suggested clonal diversity may have been underestimated. A significant rise in spike-specific TCR breadth and depth was observed after two AZD1222 doses relative to day 0 and relative to MenACWY recipients. Because no day 14 peak-response samples were available, the repertoires could be characterized only after the peak T cell response. Conclusions about previously exposed vaccinees are limited, since just 6 or 7 AZD1222 recipients were seropositive for SARS-CoV-2 at baseline.

The source of this sequence is an adult who received the AZD1222 COVID-19 vaccine. Here the sequenced sample was peripheral blood, taken 28 days after the second AZD1222 dose. The rearranged chain carries TRBV27 and TRBJ1-5; the best D guess is TRBD1, with 5 bases matching. The CDR3 protein: CASRAGGNQPQHF. DNA sequence: TGTGCCAGCAGGGCTGGGGGGAATCAGCCCCAGCATTTT.